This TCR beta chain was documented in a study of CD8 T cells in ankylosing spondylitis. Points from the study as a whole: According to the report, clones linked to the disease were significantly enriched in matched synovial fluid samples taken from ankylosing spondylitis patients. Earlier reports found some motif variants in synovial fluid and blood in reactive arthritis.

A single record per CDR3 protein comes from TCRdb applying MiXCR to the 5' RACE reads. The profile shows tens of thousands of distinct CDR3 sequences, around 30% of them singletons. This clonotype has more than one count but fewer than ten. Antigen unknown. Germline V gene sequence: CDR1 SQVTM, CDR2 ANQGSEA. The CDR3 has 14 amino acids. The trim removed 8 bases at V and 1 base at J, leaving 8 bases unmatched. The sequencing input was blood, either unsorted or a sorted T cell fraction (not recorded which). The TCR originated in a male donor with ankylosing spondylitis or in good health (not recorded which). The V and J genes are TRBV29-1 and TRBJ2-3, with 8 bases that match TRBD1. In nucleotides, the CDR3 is TGCAGCTTCCTTCAGACAGGGGGCACAGATACGCAGTATTTT. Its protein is CSFLQTGGTDTQYF.